The clone carrying this TCR beta chain was detected only a few times. The record originates from a study of T-cell memory formation after mild COVID-19. Germline CDR1 SGHTA, CDR2 FQGNSA. The CDR3 is made up of 20 amino acids. The ends lost 1 base at V and 6 bases at J; junction bases unmatched: 17. With constant-segment primers, 5'RACE yielded cDNA libraries of TCR alpha and TCR beta that carried sample barcodes and UMIs. TCRdb redid the calling of the 5' RACE reads with MiXCR, one entry per CDR3 protein. This sample has just over 400,000 distinct CDR3 sequences, with 23% found just once. This TCR came from an adult woman who had mild COVID-19 (a few samples of this study predate the infection). Cell type and time point are not known. The sequenced sample was PBMCs or a T cell subset sorted from them (not recorded which). V and J are TRBV7-2 and TRBJ2-6; 8 positions match TRBD2. CDR3 protein: CASSLVSDSGTRRLANVLTF. The CDR3 coding sequence is TGTGCCAGCAGCTTAGTCTCGGATAGCGGGACCCGGCGTTTGGCCAACGTCCTGACTTTC. The entire variable domain, with the rest obtained from reference TRBV7-2 and TRBJ2-6, is as follows: GAGVSQSPSNKVTEKGKDVELRCDPISGHTALYWYRQSLGQGLEFLIYFQGNSAPDKSGLPSDRFSAERTGGSVSTLTIQRTQQEDSAVYLCASSLVSDSGTRRLANVLTFGAGSRLTVL.